This is a list of T cell receptor beta chains from one sample in a study of blood T cell repertoires in COVID-19. Profiled with immunoSEQ multiplex PCR; TCRdb holds only in-frame clones, not every one. The sample includes about 99,000 clones, about 82% of them seen just once. The sequenced sample consisted of peripheral blood. The receptors here all came from a woman aged 60-75 years in a cohort sampled during active or convalescent COVID-19. Each CDR3 is given with its conserved first and last residue. D genes are given only for firm matches. The size entry is marked missing in some rows and otherwise reads once, few, many or a size class.

abundance,j_gene,v_gene,d_gene,CDR3nt,CDR3aa
-,TRBJ1-1,TRBV6-5,TRBD1,TGTGCCAGCAGTTTACGCGACAGGGGTAAGGCTTTCTTT,CASSLRDRGKAFF
few,TRBJ2-3,TRBV7-9,-,TGTGCCAGCAGCTTCCTCCAGCGGGCACTCACAGATACGCAGTATTTT,CASSFLQRALTDTQYF
-,TRBJ1-2,TRBV25-1,TRBD1,TGTGCCAGCAGTGATCCTCCGGGACAGGGGGGGAACTATGGCTACACCTTC,CASSDPPGQGGNYGYTF
-,TRBJ1-5,TRBV6-6,TRBD1,TGTGCCAGCAGGAGGGGACAGGGAGGCAATCAGCCCCAGCATTTT,CASRRGQGGNQPQHF
-,TRBJ2-1,TRBV3-1/TRBV3-2,-,TGTGCCAGCAGCCAAGAACGACTAGTCTCCGATGAGCAGTTCTTC,CASSQERLVSDEQFF
-,TRBJ2-7,TRBV3-1/TRBV3-2,-,TGTGCCACCCAGGTCAGCGGCTCCTACGAGCAGTACTTC,CATQVSGSYEQYF
-,TRBJ1-3,TRBV7-9,-,TGTGCCAGCAGCTCGACAGCCGGGTTGGATGGGCCTGGAAACACCATATATTTT,CASSSTAGLDGPGNTIYF
-,TRBJ1-5,TRBV2,-,TGTGCCAGCAGGAGACAGCCCAATCAGCCCCAGCATTTT,CASRRQPNQPQHF
-,TRBJ2-2,TRBV5-1,-,TGCGCCAGCAGCTTTGCAGGGCGGCCCGAGGAGCTGTTTTTT,CASSFAGRPEELFF
-,TRBJ2-3,TRBV6-4,TRBD2,TGTGCCAGCAGTGATGGGGGGGATTCAGATACGCAGTATTTT,CASSDGGDSDTQYF
few,TRBJ1-1,TRBV10-1,-,TGCGCCAGCAGTGAGCACAGGGACGCTGAAGCTTTCTTT,CASSEHRDAEAFF
once,TRBJ2-1,TRBV5-4,-,TGTGCCAGCAGCTTGGGACAAGAGCAGTTCTTC,CASSLGQEQFF
once,TRBJ1-2,TRBV5-5,-,TGTGCCAGCAGCCCCTCCAGTGGTACCCTCTATGGCTACACCTTC,CASSPSSGTLYGYTF
-,TRBJ1-2,TRBV6-5,-,TGTGCCAGCAGCCCCGAGACAGGCGGTGGCTACACCTTC,CASSPETGGGYTF
-,TRBJ1-1,TRBV19,-,TGTGCCAGTAGTATGGGGGCGCCTGAAGCTTTCTTT,CASSMGAPEAFF
few,TRBJ2-7,TRBV5-1,TRBD1,TGCGCCAGCAGCCTGGAAGACAGGGGTGGGCAGTACTTC,CASSLEDRGGQYF
-,TRBJ2-1,TRBV19,-,TGTGCCAGTAGTACCCGTTCGAGTAGTCAGCAGTTCTTC,CASSTRSSSQQFF
-,TRBJ1-2,TRBV6-5,TRBD1,TGTGCCAGCAGTTACCGGGGGACAGGGGTTAACTATGGCTACACCTTC,CASSYRGTGVNYGYTF
few,TRBJ1-5,TRBV2,-,TGTGCCAGCAGTGTGTCAGGGATCAATCAGCCCCAGCATTTT,CASSVSGINQPQHF
-,TRBJ2-1,TRBV13,TRBD2,TGTGCCAGCAGCTCAACTAGCGGATGGGGGGGTGAGCAGTTCTTC,CASSSTSGWGGEQFF
-,TRBJ1-1,TRBV7-2,TRBD1,TGTGCCAGCAGCTTAGACGGACAGGGGATCACTGAAGCTTTCTTT,CASSLDGQGITEAFF
-,TRBJ2-2,TRBV10-3,TRBD1,TGTGCCATCAGCGATACCCGGGACAGGGGGACCGGGGAGCTGTTTTTT,CAISDTRDRGTGELFF
-,TRBJ1-6,TRBV9,TRBD1,TGTGCCAGCAGCGGCCGGACAGGGTCATACCCCAATAATTCACCCCTCCACTTT,CASSGRTGSYPNNSPLHF
-,TRBJ2-7,TRBV28,-,TGTGCCAGCACCTGGGAAGGGGCGGGGATCGTCGACGAGCAGTACTTC,CASTWEGAGIVDEQYF
once,TRBJ2-2,TRBV19,-,TGTGCCAGTAGTATGTTCTACACCGGGGAGCTGTTTTTT,CASSMFYTGELFF
-,TRBJ1-5,TRBV4-1,TRBD1,TGCGCCAGCAGCCAAGTGGGACAGGGACGGTATCAGCCCCAGCATTTT,CASSQVGQGRYQPQHF
-,TRBJ2-5,TRBV3-1/TRBV3-2,-,TGTGCCACCCTTGGGCTTGGGGCCAAGACCCAGTACTTC,CATLGLGAKTQYF
-,TRBJ2-7,TRBV5-1,TRBD2,TGCGCCAGCAGCCGGGGGGAAGGCCTTACCTCCTACGAGCAGTACTTC,CASSRGEGLTSYEQYF
-,TRBJ1-4,TRBV5-6,-,TGTGCCAGCAGCTCCGGCGGGGAGGTTTTTAATGAAAAACTGTTTTTT,CASSSGGEVFNEKLFF
-,TRBJ2-1,TRBV3-1/TRBV3-2,-,TGTGCCAGCAGCGGGCGGGCCCGGCATGAGCAGTTCTTC,CASSGRARHEQFF
-,TRBJ2-2,TRBV5-6,-,TGTGCCAGCAGATTAATGCGGGGGCGCAGGGGGCCCGGGGAGCTGTTTTTT,CASRLMRGRRGPGELFF